A selection of T cell receptor beta chains follows, all from one sample in a study of blood T cell repertoires in COVID-19. Libraries were prepared by immunoSEQ multiplex PCR; TCRdb keeps only in-frame clonotypes and omits some of them. The sample records about 160,000 clones, roughly 90% being singletons. The sequencing sample was made of peripheral blood. The receptor set was obtained from a woman aged 60-70 years who had recovered from COVID-19. The CDR3 runs from the conserved cysteine through the conserved F or W. D genes are given only for firm matches. Some rows mark clone size as missing; the rest say once, few, many or name a class of expanded clone.

D gene	V gene	clone size	J gene	CDR3 protein	CDR3 DNA
TRBD1	TRBV5-5	-	TRBJ1-5	CASSGQGDQPQHF	TGTGCCAGCAGTGGACAGGGGGATCAGCCCCAGCATTTT
-	TRBV6-1	-	TRBJ1-1	CASSEAFGNTEAFF	TGTGCCAGCAGTGAAGCTTTCGGGAACACTGAAGCTTTCTTT
TRBD2	TRBV28	-	TRBJ2-2	CASSRGTSGTGELFF	TGTGCCAGCAGCAGGGGGACTAGCGGCACCGGGGAGCTGTTTTTT
TRBD1	TRBV28	-	TRBJ2-7	CAGSKTGTEQYF	TGTGCCGGATCCAAGACAGGGACCGAGCAGTACTTC
TRBD1	TRBV28	-	TRBJ1-1	CASSLGQLNTEAFF	TGTGCCAGCAGTTTGGGACAGCTGAACACTGAAGCTTTCTTT
-	TRBV19	-	TRBJ1-5	CASSPPGGNQPQHF	TGTGCCAGTAGTCCTCCTGGAGGCAATCAGCCCCAGCATTTT
-	TRBV10-1	-	TRBJ1-4	CASSEGGLNEKLFF	TGCGCCAGCAGTGAAGGAGGCCTAAATGAAAAACTGTTTTTT
TRBD1	TRBV7-9	-	TRBJ2-7	CASSLGQGAEQYF	TGTGCCAGCAGCTTAGGACAGGGGGCCGAGCAGTACTTC
-	TRBV6-5	-	TRBJ1-1	CASSYSAGPGETEAFF	TGTGCCAGCAGTTACTCGGCCGGGCCCGGGGAAACTGAAGCTTTCTTT
-	TRBV19	few	TRBJ2-3	CASSYTWSEVEDTQYF	TGTGCCAGTAGTTACACTTGGAGCGAGGTGGAAGATACGCAGTATTTT
-	TRBV30	-	TRBJ1-1	CAWSIWRNTEAFF	TGTGCCTGGAGTATCTGGAGGAACACTGAAGCTTTCTTT
-	TRBV9	-	TRBJ2-3	CASSDGRGRVTDTQYF	TGTGCCAGCAGCGACGGGCGGGGGCGCGTCACAGATACGCAGTATTTT
TRBD1	TRBV24-1	-	TRBJ1-2	CATSDQGGHHGYTF	TGTGCCACCAGTGATCAGGGGGGCCATCATGGCTACACCTTC
-	TRBV9	-	TRBJ2-7	CASSVDTSSYEQYF	TGTGCCAGCAGCGTAGATACATCCTCCTACGAGCAGTACTTC
TRBD1	TRBV5-8	few	TRBJ1-2	CASSLEQGALANYGYTF	TGTGCCAGCAGCTTGGAACAGGGGGCTCTAGCTAACTATGGCTACACCTTC